This T cell receptor (beta chain) was retrieved from a study of T cells in Graves' hyperthyroidism and ophthalmopathy. Study background: Peripheral blood was collected at initial diagnosis, before any treatment.

Germline assignment: CDR1 LNHDA and CDR2 SQIVND (reference sequence). The V gene end was trimmed by 5 bases and the J gene end by 8 bases; junction bases not matched to a gene: 13. This CDR3 comprises 16 residues. Concerning this clonotype itself: The antigen remains undetermined.

Study conclusions and caveats: The majority of expanded thyroid clonotypes above 0.001 also appeared in blood.

Amplified TCR beta CDR3 regions derived from RNA transcripts. Researchers ran a first-round RT-PCR on the TCR CDR3 using the HTBI primer set. TCRdb recomputed calls from the multiplex PCR reads with MiXCR, one row per CDR3 protein. The sample holds 300,000 to 450,000 distinct CDR3 sequences, under 15% seen once. In patients aged 18 to 65, hyperthyroidism was newly diagnosed, with duration under 2 months. Orbital computed tomography and thyroid ultrasound, together with serum TRAb and thyroxine and clinical symptoms, were used for diagnoses. The receptor was derived from a woman aged 25 to 45 with Graves' hyperthyroidism. The rearrangement links TRBV19 to TRBJ2-1, with TRBD2 identical over 9 bases. Sample: blood. Here the CDR3 reads CASSFTGTSRLHEQFF. CDR3 coding DNA: TGTGCCAGTAGTTTCACCGGGACTAGCCGGCTTCATGAGCAGTTCTTC.